This record covers a single TCR beta chain. Its specificity is not known. The data were taken from a study of response to subunit inactivated influenza vaccine. Via MiXCR, TCRdb re-called the RT-PCR reads, giving one row per CDR3 protein. Of 600,000 to 700,000 distinct CDR3 sequences listed, 14% are singletons. CDR1 and CDR2 (germline): LGHNT, FRNRAP. V lost 6 bases, J lost 11 bases, and 19 bases lay in between. The CDR3 is 14 residues long. Overall study findings and caveats: Each seasonal flu vaccination may recruit only limited new T cells, authors suggested.

The TCR sequence derives from a man aged 50-60 years who received an inactivated influenza vaccine. The chain carries TRBV12-5 and TRBJ2-2; D tentatively reads TRBD1 or TRBD2 (5 bases each). The sequencing used PBMCs from blood, collected about 14 days before vaccination. The CDR3 here is CASGPGSGRGELFF. CDR3 coding DNA: TGTGCTAGTGGCCCGGGATCGGGACGAGGAGAGCTGTTTTTT.